The 11 T cell receptor beta chains below all came from one sample that was sequenced in a study of CD8+CD57+ T cells in acquired aplastic anemia. CDR3 and TCR beta VDJ profiling relied on genomic DNA as the template. TCRdb reprocessed the reads via MiXCR and lists one record per CDR3 protein. This sample has around 140,000 distinct CDR3 sequences, with approximately 41% found just once. The material sequenced was sorted CD4+, CD8+, or CD8+CD57+ T cells (not recorded which) from PBMCs. The source is a human donor in good health, serving as a control.

In its sample, this clonotype was seen a few times. The junction does not match germline at one end; this may be a read error. CDR3 region: CAIRAGGPRITETFF. The CDR3 nucleotides read TGTGCCATCAGAGCAGGGGGCCCCCGCATCACTGAAACTTTCTTT. The V call is TRBV10-3, the J call TRBJ1-1; TRBD1 matches 8 bases. The CDR3 has 15 amino acids. Germline V gene data show CDR1 as ENHRY and CDR2 as SYGVKD.

This clonotype has a count of ten or more. This CDR3 is CASSLGEIYEQYF. The CDR3 nucleotides are TGTGCCAGCAGTTTAGGGGAAATTTACGAGCAGTACTTC. This sequence joins TRBV12-3 or TRBV12-4 and TRBJ2-7; the D is unclear. Trimming took off 1 base at V and 4 bases at J, with 8 bases between the two ends. This CDR3 is 13 amino acids long.

Turning to this clonotype: One base away lies a much larger clone, so this may be a sequencing read error. As DNA, the CDR3 is TGTGCCAGCAGCTCCGCCGGGACAGGGCTTGACTACACCTTC. It yields the protein CASSSAGTGLDYTF. The V and J genes are TRBV5-8 and TRBJ1-2; 9 bases agree with TRBD1. This CDR3 is built from 14 residues. V lost 3 bases to trimming and J lost 10 bases; unmatched junction nucleotides: 10. Germline CDR1 SGHTS, CDR2 YDEGEE.

This clonotype was seen ten or more times. The chain has TRBV2 and TRBJ1-5, with 7 bases fitting TRBD1. Germline CDR1 reads SNHLY; CDR2 reads FYNNEI. Losses at the gene ends were 8 bases for V and 5 bases for J; bases not matched to a gene: 3. The CDR3 length is 12 residues. CDR3 protein: CASGTEDQPQHF. The CDR3 DNA sequence: TGTGCCAGCGGGACAGAAGATCAGCCCCAGCATTTT.

The chain is built from TRBV20-1 and TRBJ2-7, with no clear D. Germline lookup yields CDR1 DFQATT and CDR2 SNEGSKA (reference sequence). Trimming took 0 bases from V and 0 from J, leaving 12 bases between them. The CDR3 is 15 residues long. Written as DNA, the CDR3 is TGCAGTGCTAGAGATCGTACTCGGAGCTCCTACGAGCAGTACTTC. As protein: CSARDRTRSSYEQYF.

This clonotype was picked up many times. The chain recombines TRBV2 with TRBJ1-1; D ambiguous. The germline V and J ends were trimmed by 5 bases and 4 bases, with 17 bases remaining between them. The CDR3 spans 15 residues. The germline CDR1 and CDR2 sequences are SNHLY and FYNNEI. The CDR3 spells CASSSGWTRGTEAFF. The CDR3 nucleotides are TGTGCCAGCAGTTCCGGTTGGACCCGAGGCACTGAAGCTTTCTTT.

The gene calls are TRBV2 and TRBJ2-7; D is perhaps TRBD2 (6 bases). V was trimmed by 3 bases and J by 2 bases, leaving 8 bases between them. CDR3 size: 13 residues. Germline V gene sequence: CDR1 SNHLY, CDR2 FYNNEI. The CDR3 sequence is CASSEAGTYEQYF. As DNA, the CDR3 is TGTGCCAGCAGTGAGGCGGGGACCTACGAGCAGTACTTC.

This clonotype was counted at least ten times. The chain employs TRBV2 and TRBJ2-4; D unresolved. The CDR3 loop spans 14 amino acids. CDR1 SNHLY and CDR2 FYNNEI come from the germline V gene. The germline V and J ends were trimmed by 0 bases and 9 bases, with 12 bases remaining between them. In DNA, the CDR3 is TGTGCCAGCAGTGAAGCGCCCAGGTCAGGCATTCAGTACTTC. Its translation: CASSEAPRSGIQYF.

This clonotype appeared a few times. The chain joins TRBV10-3 to TRBJ2-1; possibly TRBD1 or TRBD2 for D (5 bases each). Germline V gene lookup returns CDR1 ENHRY and CDR2 SYGVKD. Trimming left V 10 bases short and J 6 bases short, with 13 bases between. The length of the CDR3 is 12 residues. CDR3 DNA sequence: TGTGCCACCGTTGAGAGGGGCAATGAGCAGTTCTTC. Encoded protein: CATVERGNEQFF.

The chain combines TRBV2 with TRBJ1-1; D may be TRBD1 (5 bases). The CDR3 has 13 amino acids. Trimming took off 3 bases at V and 3 bases at J, with 8 bases between the two ends. Per the germline V gene, CDR1 is SNHLY and CDR2 is FYNNEI. The CDR3 here is CASSDGTYTEAFF. The CDR3 bases are TGTGCCAGCAGTGATGGGACGTACACTGAAGCTTTCTTT. Full variable domain (rest looked up from reference TRBV2 and TRBJ1-1): EPEVTQTPSHQVTQMGQEVILRCVPISNHLYFYWYRQILGQKVEFLVSFYNNEISEKSEIFDDQFSVERPDGSNFTLKIRSTKLEDSAMYFCASSDGTYTEAFFGQGTRLTVV.

This clonotype was counted only a few times. The V gene is TRBV12-3 or TRBV12-4, the J gene TRBJ1-5; 12 nucleotides match TRBD1. The ends lost 8 bases at V and 2 bases at J; junction bases unmatched: 7. The CDR3 covers 16 residues. The CDR3 is CASAGQGAPGNQPQHF. The DNA for the CDR3 is TGTGCCAGCGCGGGACAGGGGGCGCCGGGCAATCAGCCCCAGCATTTT.